The rows below give T cell receptor beta chains drawn from one sample of a study of memory CD4+ T cells and cytomegalovirus serostatus. Data came from immunoSEQ multiplex PCR; TCRdb stores just in-frame clones and leaves some out. Altogether approximately 40,000 clones are present, approximately 82% being singletons, with the ten largest covering approximately 1.9%. The specimen sequenced was memory CD4+ T cells from blood. These receptors all come from an adult in good health and CMV-seronegative. Each CDR3 is given with its conserved first and last residue. D genes are given only for firm matches. A clone size is listed for some rows: how often the clone was seen (once, few, many), or a class if it is expanded.

abundance: NA
v_gene: TRBV6-6
d_gene: TRBD1
j_gene: TRBJ2-2
CDR3aa: CASSYSTGGIGELFF
CDR3nt: TGTGCCAGCAGTTACTCTACAGGGGGCATCGGGGAGCTGTTTTTT

abundance: NA
v_gene: TRBV7-2
d_gene: NA
j_gene: TRBJ1-3
CDR3aa: CASSLRAASGNTIYF
CDR3nt: TGTGCCAGCAGCCTCCGGGCCGCATCTGGAAACACCATATATTTT

abundance: NA
v_gene: TRBV6-5
d_gene: NA
j_gene: TRBJ2-7
CDR3aa: CASRDYYEQYF
CDR3nt: TGTGCCAGCAGGGACTACTACGAGCAGTACTTC

abundance: NA
v_gene: TRBV21-1
d_gene: NA
j_gene: TRBJ1-5
CDR3aa: CASSKAPRFSNQPQHF
CDR3nt: TGTGCCAGCAGCAAAGCGCCCAGGTTTAGCAATCAGCCCCAGCATTTT

abundance: NA
v_gene: TRBV7-2
d_gene: NA
j_gene: TRBJ2-1
CDR3aa: CASSPYNEQFF
CDR3nt: TGTGCCAGCAGCCCCTACAATGAGCAGTTCTTC

abundance: NA
v_gene: TRBV28
d_gene: TRBD1
j_gene: TRBJ2-7
CDR3aa: CASSLRTGATSDEQYF
CDR3nt: TGTGCCAGCAGTTTACGGACAGGGGCCACTTCAGACGAGCAGTACTTC

abundance: NA
v_gene: TRBV5-1
d_gene: TRBD1
j_gene: TRBJ1-2
CDR3aa: CASSLLPGGGYTF
CDR3nt: TGCGCCAGCAGCCTACTCCCAGGGGGGGGCTACACCTTC

abundance: NA
v_gene: TRBV15
d_gene: TRBD1
j_gene: TRBJ1-1
CDR3aa: CATSPRTGGWTEAFF
CDR3nt: TGTGCCACCAGCCCCCGGACAGGGGGATGGACTGAAGCTTTCTTT

abundance: few
v_gene: TRBV11-3
d_gene: NA
j_gene: TRBJ2-5
CDR3aa: CASGKGTGGRQETQYF
CDR3nt: TGTGCCAGCGGAAAGGGGACCGGGGGGCGCCAAGAGACCCAGTACTTC

abundance: once
v_gene: TRBV7-2
d_gene: TRBD1
j_gene: TRBJ1-6
CDR3aa: CASSQEYRTGSSYNSPLHF
CDR3nt: TGTGCCAGCAGCCAGGAGTATAGGACAGGGAGCTCCTATAATTCACCCCTCCACTTT

abundance: few
v_gene: TRBV5-1
d_gene: TRBD2
j_gene: TRBJ2-7
CDR3aa: CASSPGLAGGVGYEQYF
CDR3nt: TGCGCCAGCAGCCCGGGACTAGCGGGGGGCGTAGGCTACGAGCAGTACTTC

abundance: NA
v_gene: TRBV4-1
d_gene: TRBD1
j_gene: TRBJ1-4
CDR3aa: CASSQAGRQGREKLFF
CDR3nt: TGCGCCAGCAGCCAAGCTGGGAGACAGGGACGTGAAAAACTGTTTTTT

abundance: NA
v_gene: TRBV19
d_gene: NA
j_gene: TRBJ2-5
CDR3aa: CASSIGMRGHDPETQYF
CDR3nt: TGTGCCAGTAGTATAGGGATGAGGGGACATGACCCAGAGACCCAGTACTTC

abundance: NA
v_gene: TRBV6-1
d_gene: NA
j_gene: TRBJ2-7
CDR3aa: CASSELPQGRQYF
CDR3nt: TGTGCCAGCAGTGAACTCCCTCAGGGGCGGCAGTACTTC

abundance: NA
v_gene: TRBV5-1
d_gene: NA
j_gene: TRBJ2-7
CDR3aa: CASSFGTISSYEQYF
CDR3nt: TGCGCCAGCAGCTTTGGGACAATCAGCTCCTACGAGCAGTACTTC

abundance: NA
v_gene: TRBV11-1
d_gene: TRBD2
j_gene: TRBJ2-7
CDR3aa: CASSLARGGIYEQYF
CDR3nt: TGTGCCAGCAGCTTAGCGCGGGGAGGGATCTACGAGCAGTACTTC

abundance: NA
v_gene: TRBV19
d_gene: TRBD2
j_gene: TRBJ2-5
CDR3aa: CASSISGGKETQYF
CDR3nt: TGTGCCAGTAGTATCAGCGGGGGGAAAGAGACCCAGTACTTC

abundance: NA
v_gene: TRBV5-6
d_gene: NA
j_gene: TRBJ2-7
CDR3aa: CASSFPGSYEQYF
CDR3nt: TGTGCCAGCAGCTTTCCAGGGTCCTACGAGCAGTACTTC

abundance: few
v_gene: TRBV10-2
d_gene: NA
j_gene: TRBJ1-2
CDR3aa: CASSSRGDAYGYTF
CDR3nt: TGCGCCAGCAGTTCAAGAGGAGACGCCTATGGCTACACCTTC

abundance: NA
v_gene: TRBV7-7
d_gene: TRBD1
j_gene: TRBJ2-2
CDR3aa: CASSPGQGARGTGELFF
CDR3nt: TGTGCCAGCAGCCCGGGACAGGGGGCGCGTGGCACCGGGGAGCTGTTTTTT

abundance: NA
v_gene: TRBV10-3
d_gene: TRBD1
j_gene: TRBJ2-7
CDR3aa: CAIRRQGQSSYEQYF
CDR3nt: TGTGCCATCAGGAGACAGGGACAGAGCTCCTACGAGCAGTACTTC

abundance: NA
v_gene: TRBV11-3
d_gene: NA
j_gene: TRBJ2-5
CDR3aa: CASSLDLSRGYQETQYF
CDR3nt: TGTGCCAGCAGCTTAGATTTAAGCAGAGGGTACCAAGAGACCCAGTACTTC

abundance: NA
v_gene: TRBV6-1
d_gene: NA
j_gene: TRBJ1-2
CDR3aa: CASSGGSLSIGYTF
CDR3nt: TGTGCCAGCAGTGGGGGCAGCCTATCCATTGGCTACACCTTC

abundance: NA
v_gene: TRBV19
d_gene: TRBD1
j_gene: TRBJ2-3
CDR3aa: CASSHRGHLGTDTQYF
CDR3nt: TGTGCCAGTAGTCACAGGGGGCATCTTGGCACAGATACGCAGTATTTT

abundance: once
v_gene: TRBV6-5
d_gene: NA
j_gene: TRBJ2-2
CDR3aa: CASSPMRASGELFF
CDR3nt: TGTGCCAGCAGCCCTATGAGGGCGTCCGGGGAGCTGTTTTTT

abundance: NA
v_gene: TRBV5-6
d_gene: TRBD2
j_gene: TRBJ2-7
CDR3aa: CASSAGGGPSYSEQYF
CDR3nt: TGTGCCAGCAGCGCTGGGGGAGGGCCCTCATACTCCGAGCAGTACTTC

abundance: NA
v_gene: TRBV9
d_gene: NA
j_gene: TRBJ2-1
CDR3aa: CASSVGGPGNEQFF
CDR3nt: TGTGCCAGCAGCGTTGGGGGCCCGGGCAATGAGCAGTTCTTC

abundance: NA
v_gene: TRBV7-3
d_gene: TRBD2
j_gene: TRBJ2-5
CDR3aa: CASSVAGGPWETQYF
CDR3nt: TGTGCCAGCAGCGTAGCGGGGGGGCCATGGGAGACCCAGTACTTC

abundance: NA
v_gene: TRBV15
d_gene: NA
j_gene: TRBJ1-1
CDR3aa: CATSRYGVGAMTEAFF
CDR3nt: TGTGCCACCAGCAGGTATGGGGTAGGGGCGATGACTGAAGCTTTCTTT

abundance: medium-sized
v_gene: TRBV29-1
d_gene: NA
j_gene: TRBJ1-1
CDR3aa: CSVLKLNTEAFF
CDR3nt: TGCAGCGTCCTTAAACTGAACACTGAAGCTTTCTTT

abundance: NA
v_gene: TRBV6-5
d_gene: TRBD1
j_gene: TRBJ1-2
CDR3aa: CASGTAYGYTF
CDR3nt: TGTGCCAGCGGGACAGCCTATGGCTACACCTTC

abundance: NA
v_gene: TRBV2
d_gene: TRBD2
j_gene: TRBJ2-7
CDR3aa: CASSGLAVYEQYF
CDR3nt: TGTGCCAGCAGTGGACTAGCGGTCTACGAGCAGTACTTC

abundance: NA
v_gene: TRBV11-2
d_gene: NA
j_gene: TRBJ2-3
CDR3aa: CASSSSTDTQYF
CDR3nt: TGTGCCAGCAGCTCCAGCACAGATACGCAGTATTTT

abundance: NA
v_gene: TRBV9
d_gene: NA
j_gene: TRBJ1-5
CDR3aa: CASSVAPGEGQPQHF
CDR3nt: TGTGCCAGCAGCGTAGCGCCCGGGGAAGGACAGCCCCAGCATTTT

abundance: once
v_gene: TRBV14
d_gene: NA
j_gene: TRBJ1-4
CDR3aa: CASSQVPGANEKLFF
CDR3nt: TGTGCCAGCAGCCAAGTCCCGGGGGCTAATGAAAAACTGTTTTTT

abundance: NA
v_gene: TRBV11-2
d_gene: TRBD1
j_gene: TRBJ1-2
CDR3aa: CASSLDRDIGYTF
CDR3nt: TGTGCCAGCAGCCTGGACAGGGATATAGGCTACACCTTC

abundance: NA
v_gene: TRBV19
d_gene: NA
j_gene: TRBJ1-2
CDR3aa: CASIPGTERRNYGYTF
CDR3nt: TGTGCCAGTATTCCGGGTACAGAGAGAAGGAACTATGGCTACACCTTC

abundance: NA
v_gene: TRBV14
d_gene: TRBD1
j_gene: TRBJ1-2
CDR3aa: CASSYTGARGYGYTF
CDR3nt: TGTGCCAGCAGCTACACAGGGGCCAGAGGCTATGGCTACACCTTC

abundance: NA
v_gene: TRBV2
d_gene: NA
j_gene: TRBJ2-7
CDR3aa: CASNGAGYHQYF
CDR3nt: TGTGCCAGCAACGGGGCAGGGTACCATCAGTACTTC

abundance: once
v_gene: TRBV6-5
d_gene: NA
j_gene: TRBJ1-2
CDR3aa: CASRNSDNYGYTF
CDR3nt: TGTGCCAGCAGAAACTCGGATAACTATGGCTACACCTTC

abundance: few
v_gene: TRBV11-2
d_gene: TRBD2
j_gene: TRBJ2-3
CDR3aa: CASSYPGGGGNTDTQYF
CDR3nt: TGTGCCAGCAGCTACCCCGGGGGCGGGGGGAACACAGATACGCAGTATTTT

abundance: NA
v_gene: TRBV7-5
d_gene: NA
j_gene: TRBJ1-2
CDR3aa: CARSLSERGLFYGYTF
CDR3nt: TGTGCCAGAAGCTTATCCGAGAGGGGCCTATTCTATGGCTACACCTTC

abundance: NA
v_gene: TRBV7-2
d_gene: TRBD2
j_gene: TRBJ2-2
CDR3aa: CASSRGLRLAGRGELFF
CDR3nt: TGTGCCAGCAGCCGAGGTTTGAGACTAGCGGGCCGTGGGGAGCTGTTTTTT

abundance: NA
v_gene: TRBV13
d_gene: TRBD2
j_gene: TRBJ2-1
CDR3aa: CASSPGTTHSYNEQFF
CDR3nt: TGTGCCAGCAGCCCCGGGACTACTCACTCCTACAATGAGCAGTTCTTC

abundance: NA
v_gene: TRBV5-1
d_gene: NA
j_gene: TRBJ2-7
CDR3aa: CASSLALGADEQYF
CDR3nt: TGCGCCAGCAGCCTCGCGTTAGGGGCGGACGAGCAGTACTTC

abundance: few
v_gene: TRBV10-1
d_gene: NA
j_gene: TRBJ2-7
CDR3aa: CASRETGGHSSYEQYF
CDR3nt: TGCGCCAGCAGAGAGACTGGGGGACATTCTTCCTACGAGCAGTACTTC

abundance: NA
v_gene: TRBV2
d_gene: TRBD2
j_gene: TRBJ2-3
CDR3aa: CASSAIAGALTDTQYF
CDR3nt: TGTGCCAGCAGCGCTATAGCGGGGGCGCTCACAGATACGCAGTATTTT

abundance: NA
v_gene: TRBV30
d_gene: TRBD1
j_gene: TRBJ2-4
CDR3aa: CAWSVDRVGVKYF
CDR3nt: TGTGCCTGGAGTGTAGACAGGGTCGGCGTCAAGTACTTC

abundance: NA
v_gene: TRBV28
d_gene: NA
j_gene: TRBJ1-2
CDR3aa: CASSLGVYGYTF
CDR3nt: TGTGCCAGCAGTTTGGGGGTGTATGGCTACACCTTC

abundance: few
v_gene: TRBV6-1
d_gene: NA
j_gene: TRBJ1-3
CDR3aa: CASSVLTQGLGNTIYF
CDR3nt: TGTGCCAGCAGTGTTCTTACACAGGGCCTCGGGAACACCATATATTTT

abundance: few
v_gene: TRBV6-5
d_gene: NA
j_gene: TRBJ1-6
CDR3aa: CASSYDRFSYNSPLHF
CDR3nt: TGTGCCAGCAGTTACGATAGGTTCTCCTATAATTCACCCCTCCACTTT

abundance: NA
v_gene: TRBV5-1
d_gene: NA
j_gene: TRBJ2-7
CDR3aa: CASSPTVSFDEQYF
CDR3nt: TGCGCCAGCAGCCCGACAGTTTCCTTCGACGAGCAGTACTTC

abundance: NA
v_gene: TRBV29-1
d_gene: NA
j_gene: TRBJ1-2
CDR3aa: CSVEDFEGRGYGYTF
CDR3nt: TGCAGCGTTGAAGATTTCGAGGGCCGCGGCTATGGCTACACCTTC